Here is one T cell receptor beta chain with its context. The CDR3 runs 14 residues. Germline lookup yields CDR1 LGHDT and CDR2 YNNKEL (reference sequence). V was pared by 0 bases and J by 2 bases, with 8 bases between. These data come from a study of blood T cell repertoires in COVID-19. Original methodology: Amplification from reference gene primers served as the basis for estimated nucleated cell counts. Here immunoSEQ multiplex PCR was the method, and the copy in TCRdb shows in-frame clones only, minus some. V and J calls and clone size are as listed in that table; D and trimming were resolved from the DNA. The sample contains about 270,000 clones, around nine tenths of which appear only once.

The chain has TRBV3-1 (or the pseudogene TRBV3-2) and TRBJ2-7; D gene unclear. The TCR originated in a man between 35 and 55 years old with active or convalescent COVID-19. Sequences were obtained from peripheral blood. Here the CDR3 DNA reads TGTGCCAGCAGCCAAGAGGGCAGAACCTACGAGCAGTACTTC. Its translation is CASSQEGRTYEQYF.